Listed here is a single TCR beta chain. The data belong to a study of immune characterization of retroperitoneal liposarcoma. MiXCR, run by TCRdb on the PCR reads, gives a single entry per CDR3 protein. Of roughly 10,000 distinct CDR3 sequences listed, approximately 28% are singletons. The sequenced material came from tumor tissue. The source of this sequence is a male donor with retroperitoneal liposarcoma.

The DNA for the CDR3 is TGTGCCACCAGTGATCGAAGGACTAGCGGGAGACTTCATGAGCAGTACTTC. Amino acids: CATSDRRTSGRLHEQYF. The chain couples TRBV24-1 to TRBJ2-5; 13 nucleotides agree with TRBD2. V gave up 3 bases and J gave up 11 bases; unmatched junction bases: 14. This CDR3 region has 17 residues. Per the germline V gene, CDR1 is KGHDR and CDR2 is SFDVKD.